This T cell receptor beta chain was retrieved from a study of beta chain features in type 1 diabetes. Background on the study: On cell yields, gender and age, patients and healthy donors were similar. There were some 100,000,000 sorted cells examined across all samples. Study-wide results and limits: Lower insertion and higher deletion counts appeared at VDJ junctions in type 1 diabetes patients. TCRB CDR3 length was moderately but significantly reduced in all four CD4+ subsets of Type 1 diabetes patients.

Since all of the isolated RNA was reverse transcribed, expressed TCRB transcripts were what got sequenced. Measured with immunoSEQ multiplex PCR; TCRdb has only the in-frame clones, and not every one. The data show a few hundred thousand clones, with 8% to 10% seen just once and less than 0.65% held by the top ten. Of note for this clone: Its antigen is unknown.

Staining for CD45RO/CCR7/CD25/CD127/CD95/CD27 allowed sorting of CD4+ naive, central memory, regulatory and stem cell-like memory cells. Germline lookup yields CDR1 MGHRA and CDR2 YSYEKL. V gave up 4 bases and J gave up 0 bases, with 7 bases separating them. The CDR3 length is 15 residues. The rearrangement links TRBV4-1 to TRBJ2-6; D gene ambiguous. Sequencing input: central memory CD4+ T cells from blood. This receptor was identified in a man in his thirties or forties with type 1 diabetes. This chain's CDR3 is CASSPESSGANVLTF. The CDR3 DNA follows: TGCGCCAGCAGCCCCGAGTCCTCTGGGGCCAACGTCCTGACTTTC.